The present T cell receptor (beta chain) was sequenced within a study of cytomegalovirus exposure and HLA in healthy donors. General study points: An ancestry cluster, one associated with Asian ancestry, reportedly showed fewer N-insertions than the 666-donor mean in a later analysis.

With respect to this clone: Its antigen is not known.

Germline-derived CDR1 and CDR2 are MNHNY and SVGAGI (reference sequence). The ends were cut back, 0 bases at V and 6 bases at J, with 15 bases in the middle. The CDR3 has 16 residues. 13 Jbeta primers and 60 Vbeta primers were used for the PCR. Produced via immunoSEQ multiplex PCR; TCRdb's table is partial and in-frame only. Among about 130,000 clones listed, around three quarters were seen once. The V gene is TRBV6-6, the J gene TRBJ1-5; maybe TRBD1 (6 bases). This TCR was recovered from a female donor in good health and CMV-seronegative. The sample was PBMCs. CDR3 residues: CASSYSGGARRQPQHF. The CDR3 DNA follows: TGTGCCAGCAGTTACTCGGGGGGGGCACGTCGTCAGCCCCAGCATTTT.